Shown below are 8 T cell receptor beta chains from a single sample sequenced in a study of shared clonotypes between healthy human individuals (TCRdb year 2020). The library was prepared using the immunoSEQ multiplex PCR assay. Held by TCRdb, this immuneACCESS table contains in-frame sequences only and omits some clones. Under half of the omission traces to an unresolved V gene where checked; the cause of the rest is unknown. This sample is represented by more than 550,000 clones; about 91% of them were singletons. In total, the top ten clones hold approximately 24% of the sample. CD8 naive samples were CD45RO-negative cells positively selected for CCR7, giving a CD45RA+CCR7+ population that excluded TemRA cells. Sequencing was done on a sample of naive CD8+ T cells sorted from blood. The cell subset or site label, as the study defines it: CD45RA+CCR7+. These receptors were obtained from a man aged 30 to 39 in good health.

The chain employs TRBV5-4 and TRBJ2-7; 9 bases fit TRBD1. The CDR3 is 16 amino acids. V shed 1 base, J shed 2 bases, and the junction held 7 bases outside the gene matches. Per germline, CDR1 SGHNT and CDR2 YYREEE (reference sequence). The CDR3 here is CASSLLGGQGTYEQYF. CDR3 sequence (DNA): TGTGCCAGCAGCTTGCTAGGAGGACAGGGGACCTACGAGCAGTACTTC.

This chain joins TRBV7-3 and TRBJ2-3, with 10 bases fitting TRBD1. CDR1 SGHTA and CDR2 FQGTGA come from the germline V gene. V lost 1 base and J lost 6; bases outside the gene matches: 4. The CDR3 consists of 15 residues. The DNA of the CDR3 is TGTGCCAGCAGCTTAAGCGACAGGGGGCTCGATACGCAGTATTTT. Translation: CASSLSDRGLDTQYF.

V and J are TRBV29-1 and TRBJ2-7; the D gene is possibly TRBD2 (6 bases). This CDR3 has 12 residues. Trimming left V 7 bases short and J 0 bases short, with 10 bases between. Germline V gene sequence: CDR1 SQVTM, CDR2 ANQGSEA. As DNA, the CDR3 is TGCAGCGGTAAGGACTACTCCTACGAGCAGTACTTC. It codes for CSGKDYSYEQYF.

Here the CDR3 DNA reads TGTGCCAGCAGCCAAGACGCCGGGACAGGGTCTGAAAAACTGTTTTTT. It encodes CASSQDAGTGSEKLFF. J is TRBJ1-4 and V is TRBV14; TRBD1 matches 9 bases. This CDR3 has 16 residues. With 0 bases clipped from V and 7 bases from J, the junction kept 6 bases outside the gene matches. Germline V gives CDR1 SGHDN, CDR2 FVKESK.

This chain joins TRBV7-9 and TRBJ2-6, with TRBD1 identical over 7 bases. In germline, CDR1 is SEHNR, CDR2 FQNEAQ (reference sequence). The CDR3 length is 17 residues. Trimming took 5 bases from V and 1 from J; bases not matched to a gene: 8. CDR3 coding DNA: TGTGCCAGCAGCACAAAGAACAGGGGTTCTGGGGCCAACGTCCTGACTTTC. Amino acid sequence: CASSTKNRGSGANVLTF.

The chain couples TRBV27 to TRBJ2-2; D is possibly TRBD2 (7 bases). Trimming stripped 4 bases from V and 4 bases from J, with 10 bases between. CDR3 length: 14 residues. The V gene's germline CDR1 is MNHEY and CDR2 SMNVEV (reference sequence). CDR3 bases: TGTGCCAGCAGTTGGGGGGGGGCCACCGGGGAGCTGTTTTTT. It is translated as CASSWGGATGELFF.

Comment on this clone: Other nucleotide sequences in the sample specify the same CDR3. DNA for the CDR3: TGTGCCAGCAGCTCGGGACTAGCGGGAATCTCCTACAATGAGCAGTTCTTC. Its protein product is CASSSGLAGISYNEQFF. The chain is built from TRBV7-9 and TRBJ2-1, with TRBD2 identical over 13 bases. The germline V gene has CDR1 SEHNR and CDR2 FQNEAQ (reference sequence). Germline trimming cut 4 bases from V and 0 bases from J; bases unmatched to any gene: 3. This CDR3 is 17 amino acids long.

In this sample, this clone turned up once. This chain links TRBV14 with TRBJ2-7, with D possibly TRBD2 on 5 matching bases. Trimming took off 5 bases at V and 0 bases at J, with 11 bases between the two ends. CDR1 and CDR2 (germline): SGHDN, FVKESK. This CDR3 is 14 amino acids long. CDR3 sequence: CASSFRGSSYEQYF. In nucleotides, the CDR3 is TGTGCCAGCAGCTTCCGGGGAAGCTCCTACGAGCAGTACTTC.